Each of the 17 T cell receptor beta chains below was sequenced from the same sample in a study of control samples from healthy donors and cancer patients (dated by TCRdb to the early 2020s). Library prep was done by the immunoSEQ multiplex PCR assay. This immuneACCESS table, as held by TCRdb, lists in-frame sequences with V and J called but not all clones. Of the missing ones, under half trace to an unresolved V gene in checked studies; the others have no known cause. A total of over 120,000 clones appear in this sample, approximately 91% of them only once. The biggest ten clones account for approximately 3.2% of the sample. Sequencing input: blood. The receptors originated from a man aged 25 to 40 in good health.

This CDR3 is CAWSGGSGGTDTQYF. The CDR3 region has the DNA TGTGCCTGGAGTGGGGGTAGCGGGGGCACAGATACGCAGTATTTT. This sequence joins TRBV30 and TRBJ2-3, with 8 bases lining up with TRBD2. The CDR3 loop spans 15 amino acids. The germline V gene encodes CDR1 GTSNPN and CDR2 SVGIG (reference sequence). V dropped 1 base and J dropped 1; count of bases not matched to a gene: 4.

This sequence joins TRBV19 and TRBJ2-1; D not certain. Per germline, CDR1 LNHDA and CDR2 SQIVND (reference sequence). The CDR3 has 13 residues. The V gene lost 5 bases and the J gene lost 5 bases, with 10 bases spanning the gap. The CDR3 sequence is CASSELGNNEQFF. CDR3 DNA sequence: TGTGCCAGTAGTGAGTTGGGGAACAATGAGCAGTTCTTC.

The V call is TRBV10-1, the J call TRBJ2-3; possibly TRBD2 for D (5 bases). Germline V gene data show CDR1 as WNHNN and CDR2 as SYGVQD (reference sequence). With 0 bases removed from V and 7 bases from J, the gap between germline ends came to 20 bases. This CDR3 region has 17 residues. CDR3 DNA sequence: TGCGCCAGCAGTGAGTCAAGGACCAGCGGATGGGCGAATACGCAGTATTTT. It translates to CASSESRTSGWANTQYF.

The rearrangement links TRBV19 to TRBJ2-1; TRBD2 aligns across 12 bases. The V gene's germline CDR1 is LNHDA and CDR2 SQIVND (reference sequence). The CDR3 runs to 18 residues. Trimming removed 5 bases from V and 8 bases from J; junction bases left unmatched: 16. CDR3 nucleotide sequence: TGTGCCAGTAGTTCCATCGGCAGGTCTAGCGGGGGGGCCTATGAGCAGTTCTTC. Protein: CASSSIGRSSGGAYEQFF.

The DNA for the CDR3 is TGCGCCAGCAGCTTTGAATCTCTCTCCTACGAGCAGTACTTC. Its protein product is CASSFESLSYEQYF. The chain joins TRBV5-1 to TRBJ2-7; D unclear. This CDR3 region has 14 residues. Looked up from germline, CDR1 is SGHRS and CDR2 is YFSETQ. Trimming removed 2 bases at V and 0 bases at J, with 9 bases between.

CDR3 DNA: TGTGCCAGCAGCGTGGGACAGGCCGCCTACGAGCAGTACTTC. Translating gives CASSVGQAAYEQYF. The chain combines TRBV5-6 with TRBJ2-7; 8 bases are shared with TRBD1. The length of the CDR3 is 14 residues. The V segment lost 4 bases and the J segment 2 bases; nucleotides outside the gene matches: 5. The germline CDR1 and CDR2 sequences are SGHDT and YYEEEE.

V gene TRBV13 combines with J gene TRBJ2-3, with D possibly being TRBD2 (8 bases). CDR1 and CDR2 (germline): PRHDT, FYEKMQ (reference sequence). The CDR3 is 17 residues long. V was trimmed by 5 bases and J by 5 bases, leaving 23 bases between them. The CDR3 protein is CASSTQGGGGPRDTQYF. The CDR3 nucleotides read TGTGCCAGCAGCACCCAGGGGGGCGGGGGGCCAAGAGATACGCAGTATTTT.

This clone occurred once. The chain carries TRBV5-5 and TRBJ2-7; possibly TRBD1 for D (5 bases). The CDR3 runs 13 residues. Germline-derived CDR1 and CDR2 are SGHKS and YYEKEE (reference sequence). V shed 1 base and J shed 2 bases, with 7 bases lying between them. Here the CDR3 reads CASSLQGTYEQYF. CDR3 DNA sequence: TGTGCCAGCAGCTTGCAGGGTACCTACGAGCAGTACTTC.

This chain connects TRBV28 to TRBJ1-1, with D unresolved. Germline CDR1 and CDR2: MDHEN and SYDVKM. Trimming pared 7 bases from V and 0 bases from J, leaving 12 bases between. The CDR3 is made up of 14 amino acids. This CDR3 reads CASNLGYVNTEAFF. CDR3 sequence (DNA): TGTGCCAGCAACTTAGGGTACGTGAACACTGAAGCTTTCTTT.

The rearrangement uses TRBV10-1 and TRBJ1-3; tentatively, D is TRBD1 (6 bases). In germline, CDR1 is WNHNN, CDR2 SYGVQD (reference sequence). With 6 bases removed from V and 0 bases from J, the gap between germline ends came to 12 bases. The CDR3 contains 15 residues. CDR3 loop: CASSDDRTSGNTIYF. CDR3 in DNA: TGCGCCAGCAGCGATGACAGGACCTCTGGAAACACCATATATTTT.

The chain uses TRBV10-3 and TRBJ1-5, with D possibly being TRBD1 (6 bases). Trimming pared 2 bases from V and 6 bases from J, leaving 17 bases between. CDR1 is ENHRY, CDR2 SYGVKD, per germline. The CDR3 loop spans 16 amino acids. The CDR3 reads CAISEEIRVGGQPQHF. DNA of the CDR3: TGTGCCATCAGTGAGGAGATCCGGGTAGGGGGTCAGCCCCAGCATTTT.

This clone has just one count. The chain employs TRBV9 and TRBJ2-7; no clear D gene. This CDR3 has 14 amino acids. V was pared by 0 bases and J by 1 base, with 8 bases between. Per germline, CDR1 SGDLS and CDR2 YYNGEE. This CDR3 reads CASSVALGSYEQYF. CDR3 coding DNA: TGTGCCAGCAGCGTAGCTTTGGGGTCCTACGAGCAGTACTTC.

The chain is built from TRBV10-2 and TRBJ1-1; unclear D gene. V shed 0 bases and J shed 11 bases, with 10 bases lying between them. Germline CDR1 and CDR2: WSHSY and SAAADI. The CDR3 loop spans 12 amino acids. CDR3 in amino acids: CASSESLSGAFF. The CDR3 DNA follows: TGCGCCAGCAGTGAGTCTTTGTCCGGTGCTTTCTTT.

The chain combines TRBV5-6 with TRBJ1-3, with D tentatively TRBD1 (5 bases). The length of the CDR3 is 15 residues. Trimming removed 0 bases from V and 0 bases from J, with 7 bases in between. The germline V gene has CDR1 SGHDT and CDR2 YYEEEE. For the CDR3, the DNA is TGTGCCAGCAGCTTGGGACAGCTCTCTGGAAACACCATATATTTT. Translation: CASSLGQLSGNTIYF.

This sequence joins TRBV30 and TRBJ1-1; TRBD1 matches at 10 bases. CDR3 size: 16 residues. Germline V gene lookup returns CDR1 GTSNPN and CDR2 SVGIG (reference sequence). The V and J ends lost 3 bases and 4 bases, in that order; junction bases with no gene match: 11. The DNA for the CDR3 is TGTGCCTGGAGACCAAAGACAGGGGGCGCGGGCACTGAAGCTTTCTTT. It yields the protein CAWRPKTGGAGTEAFF.

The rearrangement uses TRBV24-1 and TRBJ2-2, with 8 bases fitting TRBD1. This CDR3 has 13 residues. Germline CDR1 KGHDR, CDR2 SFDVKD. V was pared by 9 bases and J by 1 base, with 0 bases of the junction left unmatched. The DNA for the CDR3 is TGTGCCACCGGGACAGGGAACACCGGGGAGCTGTTTTTT. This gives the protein CATGTGNTGELFF.

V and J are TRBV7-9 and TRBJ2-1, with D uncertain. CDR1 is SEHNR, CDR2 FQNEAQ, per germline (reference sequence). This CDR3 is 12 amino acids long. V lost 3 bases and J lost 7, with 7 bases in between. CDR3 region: CASSFSRNEQFF. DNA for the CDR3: TGTGCCAGCAGCTTCTCAAGGAATGAGCAGTTCTTC.